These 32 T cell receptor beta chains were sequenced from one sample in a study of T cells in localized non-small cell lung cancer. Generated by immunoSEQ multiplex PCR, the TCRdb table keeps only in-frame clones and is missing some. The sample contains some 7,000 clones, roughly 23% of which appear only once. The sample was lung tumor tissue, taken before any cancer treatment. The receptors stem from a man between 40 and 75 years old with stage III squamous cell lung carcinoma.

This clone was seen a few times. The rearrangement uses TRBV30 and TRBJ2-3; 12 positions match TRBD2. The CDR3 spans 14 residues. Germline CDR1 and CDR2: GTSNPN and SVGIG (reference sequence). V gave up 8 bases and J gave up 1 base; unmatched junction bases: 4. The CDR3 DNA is TGTGCCGCGGGACTAGCGGGTGGCACAGATACGCAGTATTTT. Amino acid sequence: CAAGLAGGTDTQYF.

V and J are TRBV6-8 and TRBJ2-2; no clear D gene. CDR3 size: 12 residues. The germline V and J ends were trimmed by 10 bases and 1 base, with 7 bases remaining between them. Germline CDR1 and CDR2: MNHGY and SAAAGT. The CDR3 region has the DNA TGTGCCACCTGGGAGAACACCGGGGAGCTGTTTTTT. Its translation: CATWENTGELFF.

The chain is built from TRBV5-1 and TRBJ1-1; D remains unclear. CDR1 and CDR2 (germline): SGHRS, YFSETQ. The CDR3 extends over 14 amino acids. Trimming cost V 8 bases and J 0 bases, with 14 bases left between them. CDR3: CASRSEIMNTEAFF. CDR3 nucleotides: TGCGCCAGTAGATCGGAGATCATGAACACTGAAGCTTTCTTT.

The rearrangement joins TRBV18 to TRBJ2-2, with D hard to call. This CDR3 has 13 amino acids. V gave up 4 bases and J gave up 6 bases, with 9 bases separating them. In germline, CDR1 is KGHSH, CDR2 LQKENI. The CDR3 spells CASSLQDAGELFF. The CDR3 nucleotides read TGTGCCAGCTCACTTCAAGACGCCGGGGAGCTGTTTTTT.

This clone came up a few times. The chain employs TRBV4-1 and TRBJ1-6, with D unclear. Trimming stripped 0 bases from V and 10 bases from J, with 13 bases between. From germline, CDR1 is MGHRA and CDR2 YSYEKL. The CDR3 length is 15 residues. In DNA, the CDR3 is TGCGCCAGCAGCCAAGATCGTACGTTATGGTCACCCCTCCACTTT. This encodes CASSQDRTLWSPLHF.

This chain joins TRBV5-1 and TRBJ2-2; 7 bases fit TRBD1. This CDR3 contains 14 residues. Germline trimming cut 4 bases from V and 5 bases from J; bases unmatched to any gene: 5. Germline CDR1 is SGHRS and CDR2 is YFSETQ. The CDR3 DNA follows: TGCGCCAGCAGCCCGGGGACAGTTACCGGGGAGCTGTTTTTT. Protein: CASSPGTVTGELFF.

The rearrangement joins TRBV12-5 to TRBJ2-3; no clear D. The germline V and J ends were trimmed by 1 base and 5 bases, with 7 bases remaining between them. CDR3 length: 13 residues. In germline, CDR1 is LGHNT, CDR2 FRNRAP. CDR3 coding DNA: TGTGCTAGTGGTTTGGAGCCGGGAGATACGCAGTATTTT. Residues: CASGLEPGDTQYF.

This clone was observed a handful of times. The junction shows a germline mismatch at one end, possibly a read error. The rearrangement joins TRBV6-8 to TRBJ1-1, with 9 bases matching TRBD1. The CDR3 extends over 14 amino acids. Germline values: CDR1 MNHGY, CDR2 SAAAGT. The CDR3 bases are TGTGCCATCAGTGTGGGACAGGGAGCCACTGAAGCTTTCTTT. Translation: CAISVGQGATEAFF.

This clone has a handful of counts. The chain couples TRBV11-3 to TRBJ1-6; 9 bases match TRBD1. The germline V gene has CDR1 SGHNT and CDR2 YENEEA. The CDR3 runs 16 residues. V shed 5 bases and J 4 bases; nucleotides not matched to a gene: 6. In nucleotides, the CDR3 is TGTGCCAGCAGCCCCAACGGACAGGGGTATAATTCACCCCTCCACTTT. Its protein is CASSPNGQGYNSPLHF.

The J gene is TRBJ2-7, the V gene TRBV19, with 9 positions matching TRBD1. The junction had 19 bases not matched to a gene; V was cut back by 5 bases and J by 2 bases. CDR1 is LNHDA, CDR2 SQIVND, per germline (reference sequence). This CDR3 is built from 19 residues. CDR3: CASSSIRGSTGQGPYEQYF. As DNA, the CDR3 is TGTGCCAGTAGTTCAATAAGGGGATCGACGGGACAGGGCCCCTACGAGCAGTACTTC.

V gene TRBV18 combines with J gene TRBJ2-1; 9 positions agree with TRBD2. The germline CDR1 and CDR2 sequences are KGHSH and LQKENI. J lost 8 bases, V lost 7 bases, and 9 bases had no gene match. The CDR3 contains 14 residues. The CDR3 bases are TGTGCCAGCTGCCTTAGCGGGAGTGGCTATGAGCAGTTCTTC. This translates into CASCLSGSGYEQFF.

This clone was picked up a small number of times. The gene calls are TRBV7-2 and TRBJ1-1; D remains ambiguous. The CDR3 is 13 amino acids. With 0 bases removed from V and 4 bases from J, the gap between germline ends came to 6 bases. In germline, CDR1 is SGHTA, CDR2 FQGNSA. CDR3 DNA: TGTGCCAGCAGCTTAGCGGTAGGCACTGAAGCTTTCTTT. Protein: CASSLAVGTEAFF.

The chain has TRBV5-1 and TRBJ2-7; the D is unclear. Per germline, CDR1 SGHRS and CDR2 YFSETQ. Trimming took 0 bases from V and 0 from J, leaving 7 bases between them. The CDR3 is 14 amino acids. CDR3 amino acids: CASSLGTNSYEQYF. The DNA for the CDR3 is TGCGCCAGCAGCTTGGGGACGAACTCCTACGAGCAGTACTTC.

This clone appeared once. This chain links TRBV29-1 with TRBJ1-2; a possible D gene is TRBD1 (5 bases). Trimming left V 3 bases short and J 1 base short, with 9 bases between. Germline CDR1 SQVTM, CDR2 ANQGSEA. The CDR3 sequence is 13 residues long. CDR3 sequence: CSVDWQGNYGYTF. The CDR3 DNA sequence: TGCAGCGTTGATTGGCAGGGTAACTATGGCTACACCTTC.

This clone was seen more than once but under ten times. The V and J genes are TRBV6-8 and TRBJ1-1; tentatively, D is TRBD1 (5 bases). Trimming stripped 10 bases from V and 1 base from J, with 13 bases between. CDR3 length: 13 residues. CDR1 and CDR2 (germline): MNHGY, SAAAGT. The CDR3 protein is CATRDQPNTEAFF. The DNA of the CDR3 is TGTGCCACCCGGGACCAGCCGAACACTGAAGCTTTCTTT.

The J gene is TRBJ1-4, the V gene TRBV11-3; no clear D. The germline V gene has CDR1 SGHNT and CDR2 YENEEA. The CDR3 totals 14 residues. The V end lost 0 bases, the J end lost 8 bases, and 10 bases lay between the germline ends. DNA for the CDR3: TGTGCCAGCAGCTTAGACTATACCTCAGAAAAACTGTTTTTT. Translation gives CASSLDYTSEKLFF.

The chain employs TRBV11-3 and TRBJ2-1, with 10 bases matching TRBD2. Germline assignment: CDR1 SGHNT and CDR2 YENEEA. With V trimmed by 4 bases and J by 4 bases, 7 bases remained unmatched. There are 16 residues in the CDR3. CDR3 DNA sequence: TGTGCCAGCAGCTCCCTAGCGGGAGCTCCGTACAATGAGCAGTTCTTC. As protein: CASSSLAGAPYNEQFF.

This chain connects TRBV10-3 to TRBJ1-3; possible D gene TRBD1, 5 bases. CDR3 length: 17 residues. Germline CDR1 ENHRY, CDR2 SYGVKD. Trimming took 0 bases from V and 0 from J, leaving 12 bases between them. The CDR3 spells CAISESRDPFSGNTIYF. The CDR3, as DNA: TGTGCCATCAGTGAGTCGAGGGACCCCTTCTCTGGAAACACCATATATTTT.

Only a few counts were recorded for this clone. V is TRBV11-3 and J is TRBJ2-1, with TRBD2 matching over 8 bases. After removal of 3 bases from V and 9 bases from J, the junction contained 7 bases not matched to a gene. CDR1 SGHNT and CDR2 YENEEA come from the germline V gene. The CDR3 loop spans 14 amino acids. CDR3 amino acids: CASSFTGGRGEQFF. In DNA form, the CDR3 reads TGTGCCAGCAGCTTTACGGGAGGGCGGGGTGAGCAGTTCTTC.

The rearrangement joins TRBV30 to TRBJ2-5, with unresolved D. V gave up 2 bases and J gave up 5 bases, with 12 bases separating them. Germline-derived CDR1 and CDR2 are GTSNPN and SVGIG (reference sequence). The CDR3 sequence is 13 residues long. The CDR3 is CAWSLQVWETQYF. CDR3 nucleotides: TGTGCCTGGAGTCTACAAGTCTGGGAGACCCAGTACTTC.

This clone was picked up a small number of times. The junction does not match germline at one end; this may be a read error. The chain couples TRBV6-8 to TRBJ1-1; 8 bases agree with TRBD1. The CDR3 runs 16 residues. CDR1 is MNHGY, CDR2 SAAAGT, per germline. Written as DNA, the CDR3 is TGTGCCATCAGTGTGGGACAGGCCAGATCGAACACTGAAGCTTTCTTT. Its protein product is CAISVGQARSNTEAFF.

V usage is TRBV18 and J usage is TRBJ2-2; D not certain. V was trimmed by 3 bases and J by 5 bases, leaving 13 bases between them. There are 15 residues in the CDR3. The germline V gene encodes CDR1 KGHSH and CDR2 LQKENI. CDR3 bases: TGTGCCAGCTCACCTTCCTGGACCAAGACCGGGGAGCTGTTTTTT. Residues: CASSPSWTKTGELFF.

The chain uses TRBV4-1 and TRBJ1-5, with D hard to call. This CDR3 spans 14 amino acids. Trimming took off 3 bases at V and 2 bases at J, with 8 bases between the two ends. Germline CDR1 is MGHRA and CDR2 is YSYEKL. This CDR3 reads CASSQGHGNQPQHF. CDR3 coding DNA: TGCGCCAGCAGCCAGGGTCACGGCAATCAGCCCCAGCATTTT.

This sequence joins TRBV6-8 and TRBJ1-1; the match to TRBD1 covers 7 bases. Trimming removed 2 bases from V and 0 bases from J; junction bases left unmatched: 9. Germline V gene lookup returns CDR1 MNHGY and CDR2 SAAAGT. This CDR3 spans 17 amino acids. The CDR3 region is CASSYTQGVLMNTEAFF. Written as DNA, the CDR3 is TGTGCCAGCAGTTACACGCAGGGGGTACTCATGAACACTGAAGCTTTCTTT.

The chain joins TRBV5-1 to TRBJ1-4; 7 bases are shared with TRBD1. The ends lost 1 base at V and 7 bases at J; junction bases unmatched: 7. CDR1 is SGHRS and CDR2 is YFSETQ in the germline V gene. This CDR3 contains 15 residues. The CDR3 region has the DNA TGCGCCAGCAGCTTGCAAGGGGGCGATGGTGAAAAACTGTTTTTT. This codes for CASSLQGGDGEKLFF.

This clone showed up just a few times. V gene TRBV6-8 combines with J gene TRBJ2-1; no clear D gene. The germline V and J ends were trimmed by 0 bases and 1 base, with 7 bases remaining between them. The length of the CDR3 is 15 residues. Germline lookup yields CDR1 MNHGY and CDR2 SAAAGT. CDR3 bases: TGTGCCAGCAGTTACTCCTGGGAATCCTACAATGAGCAGTTCTTC. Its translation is CASSYSWESYNEQFF.

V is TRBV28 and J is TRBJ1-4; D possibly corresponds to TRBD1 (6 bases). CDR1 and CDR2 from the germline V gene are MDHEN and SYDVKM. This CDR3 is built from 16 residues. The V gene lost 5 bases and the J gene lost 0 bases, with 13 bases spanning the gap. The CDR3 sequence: CASSPTGHTTNEKLFF. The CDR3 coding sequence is TGTGCCAGCAGTCCCACGGGACACACAACTAATGAAAAACTGTTTTTT.

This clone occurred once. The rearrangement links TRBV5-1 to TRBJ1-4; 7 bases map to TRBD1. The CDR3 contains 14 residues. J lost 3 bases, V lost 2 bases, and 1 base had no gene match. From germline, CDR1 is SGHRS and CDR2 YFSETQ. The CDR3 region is CASSLGTANEKLFF. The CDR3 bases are TGCGCCAGCAGCTTAGGGACAGCTAATGAAAAACTGTTTTTT.

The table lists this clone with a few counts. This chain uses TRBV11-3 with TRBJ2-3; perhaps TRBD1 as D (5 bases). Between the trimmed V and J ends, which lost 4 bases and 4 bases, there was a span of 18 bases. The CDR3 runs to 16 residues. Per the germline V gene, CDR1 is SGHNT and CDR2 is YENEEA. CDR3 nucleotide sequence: TGTGCCAGCAGCTCCAGATTTCCAGGGAAGGCAGATACGCAGTATTTT. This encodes CASSSRFPGKADTQYF.

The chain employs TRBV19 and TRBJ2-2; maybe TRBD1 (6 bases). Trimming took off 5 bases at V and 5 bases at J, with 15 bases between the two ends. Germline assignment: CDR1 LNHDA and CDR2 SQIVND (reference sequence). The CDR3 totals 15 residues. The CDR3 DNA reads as TGTGCCAGTAGTCTCGATCCTACAGGGACCGGGGAGCTGTTTTTT. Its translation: CASSLDPTGTGELFF.

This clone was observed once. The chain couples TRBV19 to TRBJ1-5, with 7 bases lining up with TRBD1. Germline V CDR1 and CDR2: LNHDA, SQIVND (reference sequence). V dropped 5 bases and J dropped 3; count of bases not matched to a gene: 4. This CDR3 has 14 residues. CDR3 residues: CASSPQGPNQPQHF. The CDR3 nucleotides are TGTGCCAGTAGTCCACAGGGGCCCAATCAGCCCCAGCATTTT. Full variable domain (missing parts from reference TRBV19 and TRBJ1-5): DGGITQSPKYLFRKEGQNVTLSCEQNLNHDAMYWYRQDPGQGLRLIYYSQIVNDFQKGDIAEGYSVSREKKESFPLTVTSAQKNPTAFYLCASSPQGPNQPQHFGDGTRLSIL.

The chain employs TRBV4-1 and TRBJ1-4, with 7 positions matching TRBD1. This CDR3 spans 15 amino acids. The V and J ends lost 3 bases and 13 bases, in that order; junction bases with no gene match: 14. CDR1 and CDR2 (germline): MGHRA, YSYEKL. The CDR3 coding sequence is TGCGCCAGCAGCCACGCACAGGGGCCGCGGGAGAGACTGTTTTTT. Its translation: CASSHAQGPRERLFF.